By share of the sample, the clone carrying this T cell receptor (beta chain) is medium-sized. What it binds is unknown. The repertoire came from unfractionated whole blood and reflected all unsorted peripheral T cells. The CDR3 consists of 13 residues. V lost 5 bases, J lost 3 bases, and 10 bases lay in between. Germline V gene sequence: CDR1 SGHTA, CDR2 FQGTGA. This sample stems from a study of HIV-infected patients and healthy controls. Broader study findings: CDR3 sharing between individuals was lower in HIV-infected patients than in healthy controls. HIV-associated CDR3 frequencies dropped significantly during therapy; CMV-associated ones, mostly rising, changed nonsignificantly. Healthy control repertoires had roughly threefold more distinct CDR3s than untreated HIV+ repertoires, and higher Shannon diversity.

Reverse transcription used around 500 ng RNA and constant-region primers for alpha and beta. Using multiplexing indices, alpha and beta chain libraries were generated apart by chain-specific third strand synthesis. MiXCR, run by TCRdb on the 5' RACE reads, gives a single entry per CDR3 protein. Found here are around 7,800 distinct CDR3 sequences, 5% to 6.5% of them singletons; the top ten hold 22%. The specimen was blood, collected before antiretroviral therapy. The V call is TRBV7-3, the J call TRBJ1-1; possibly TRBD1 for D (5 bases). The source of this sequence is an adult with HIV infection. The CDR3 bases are TGTGCCAGCAGCATCCGGGGGGACACTGAAGCTTTCTTT. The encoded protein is CASSIRGDTEAFF.